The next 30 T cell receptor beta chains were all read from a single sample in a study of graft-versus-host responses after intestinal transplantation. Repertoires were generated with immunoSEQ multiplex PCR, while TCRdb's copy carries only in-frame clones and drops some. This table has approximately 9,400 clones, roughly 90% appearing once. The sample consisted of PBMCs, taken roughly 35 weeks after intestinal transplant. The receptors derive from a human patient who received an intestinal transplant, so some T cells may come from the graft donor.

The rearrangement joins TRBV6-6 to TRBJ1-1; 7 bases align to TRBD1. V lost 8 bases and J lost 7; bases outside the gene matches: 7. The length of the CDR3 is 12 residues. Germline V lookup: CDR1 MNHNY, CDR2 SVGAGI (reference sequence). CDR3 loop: CASCYRQGEAFF. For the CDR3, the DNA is TGTGCCAGCTGCTACCGACAGGGTGAAGCTTTCTTT.

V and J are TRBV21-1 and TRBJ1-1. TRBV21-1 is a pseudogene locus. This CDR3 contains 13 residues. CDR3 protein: CASSNQEGAEAFF. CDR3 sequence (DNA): TGTGCCAGCAGCAACCAGGAAGGAGCTGAAGCTTTCTTT.

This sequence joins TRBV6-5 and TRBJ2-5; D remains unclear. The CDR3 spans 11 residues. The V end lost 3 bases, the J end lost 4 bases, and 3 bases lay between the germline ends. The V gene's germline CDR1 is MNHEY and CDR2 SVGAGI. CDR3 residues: CASSYSETQYF. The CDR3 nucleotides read TGTGCCAGCAGTTATTCAGAGACCCAGTACTTC.

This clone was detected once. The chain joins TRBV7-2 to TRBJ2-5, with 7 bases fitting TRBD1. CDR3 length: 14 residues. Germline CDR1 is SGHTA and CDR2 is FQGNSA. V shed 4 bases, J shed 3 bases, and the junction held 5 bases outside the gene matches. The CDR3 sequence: CASSSDRAEETQYF. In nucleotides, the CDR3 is TGTGCCAGCAGCTCCGACAGGGCGGAAGAGACCCAGTACTTC.

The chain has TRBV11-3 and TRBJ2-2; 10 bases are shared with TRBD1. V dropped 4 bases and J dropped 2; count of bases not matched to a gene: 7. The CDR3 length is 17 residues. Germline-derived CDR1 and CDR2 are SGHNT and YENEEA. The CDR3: CASSSDRDRGNTGELFF. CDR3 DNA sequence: TGTGCCAGCAGCTCAGACCGGGACAGGGGTAACACCGGGGAGCTGTTTTTT.

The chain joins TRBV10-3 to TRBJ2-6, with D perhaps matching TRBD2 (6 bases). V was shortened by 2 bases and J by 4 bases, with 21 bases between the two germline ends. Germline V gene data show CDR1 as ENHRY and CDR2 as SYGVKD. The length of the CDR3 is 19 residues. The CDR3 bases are TGTGCCATCAGTGAGCCCACTAGCCCACAGCTGGGGGGGGCCAACGTCCTGACTTTC. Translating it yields CAISEPTSPQLGGANVLTF.

CDR3 nucleotides: TGTGCCAGCAGCTCACCGGGACAGGGGGCGTTTGGCTACACCTTC. Translating it yields CASSSPGQGAFGYTF. The chain has TRBV7-2 and TRBJ1-2; 12 bases match TRBD1. Trimming took 4 bases from V and 7 from J; bases not matched to a gene: 7. The germline CDR1 and CDR2 sequences are SGHTA and FQGNSA. CDR3 length equals 15 residues.

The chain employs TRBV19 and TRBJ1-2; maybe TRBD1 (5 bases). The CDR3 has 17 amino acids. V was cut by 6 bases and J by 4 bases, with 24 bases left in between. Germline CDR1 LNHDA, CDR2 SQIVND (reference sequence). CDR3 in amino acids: CASRNPAHEGLPYGYTF. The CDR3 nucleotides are TGTGCCAGTAGAAACCCCGCCCACGAGGGGCTCCCCTATGGCTACACCTTC.

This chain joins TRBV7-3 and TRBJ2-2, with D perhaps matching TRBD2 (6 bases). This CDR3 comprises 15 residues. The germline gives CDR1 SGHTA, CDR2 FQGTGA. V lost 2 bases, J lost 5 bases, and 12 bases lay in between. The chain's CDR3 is CASSLVGGVTGELFF. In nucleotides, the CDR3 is TGTGCCAGCAGCTTAGTCGGAGGGGTAACCGGGGAGCTGTTTTTT.

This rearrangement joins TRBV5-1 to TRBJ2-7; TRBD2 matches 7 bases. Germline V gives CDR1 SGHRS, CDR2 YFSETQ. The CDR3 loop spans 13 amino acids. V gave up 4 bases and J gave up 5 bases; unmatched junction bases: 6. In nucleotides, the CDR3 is TGCGCCAGCAGCGCCGGGACTATTGACGAGCAGTACTTC. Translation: CASSAGTIDEQYF.

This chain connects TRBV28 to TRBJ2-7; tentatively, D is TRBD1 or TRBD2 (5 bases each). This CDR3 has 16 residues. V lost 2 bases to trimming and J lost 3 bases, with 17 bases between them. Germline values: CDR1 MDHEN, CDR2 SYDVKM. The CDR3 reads CASSLLLGTSDYEQYF. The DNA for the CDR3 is TGTGCCAGCAGTTTACTGCTCGGGACGTCGGACTACGAGCAGTACTTC.

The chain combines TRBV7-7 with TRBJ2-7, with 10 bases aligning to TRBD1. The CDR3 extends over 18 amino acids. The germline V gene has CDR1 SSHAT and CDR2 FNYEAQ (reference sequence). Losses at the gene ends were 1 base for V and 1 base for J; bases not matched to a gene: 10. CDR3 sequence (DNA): TGTGCCAGCAGCTTAGGGGGGACAGGGGAGGAAATATCCTACGAGCAGTACTTC. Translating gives CASSLGGTGEEISYEQYF.

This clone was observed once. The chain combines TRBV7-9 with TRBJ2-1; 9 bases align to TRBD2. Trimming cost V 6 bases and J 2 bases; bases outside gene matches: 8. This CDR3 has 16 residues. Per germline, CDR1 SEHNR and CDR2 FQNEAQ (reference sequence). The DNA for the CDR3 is TGTGCCAGCAGACACCCCCCTAGCGGGACCTACAATGAGCAGTTCTTC. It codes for CASRHPPSGTYNEQFF.

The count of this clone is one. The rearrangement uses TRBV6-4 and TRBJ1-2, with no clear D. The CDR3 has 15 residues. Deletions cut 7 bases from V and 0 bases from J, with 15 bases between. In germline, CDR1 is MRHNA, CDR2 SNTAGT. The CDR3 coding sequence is TGTGCCAGCACCCCGAGAGAGGGAGCTAACTATGGCTACACCTTC. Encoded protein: CASTPREGANYGYTF.

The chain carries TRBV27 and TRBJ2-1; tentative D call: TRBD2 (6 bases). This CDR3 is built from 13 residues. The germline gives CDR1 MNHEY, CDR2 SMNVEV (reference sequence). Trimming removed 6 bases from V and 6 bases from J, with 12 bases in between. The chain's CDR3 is CASRRLGLNEQFF. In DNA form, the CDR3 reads TGTGCCAGCAGACGACTAGGACTCAATGAGCAGTTCTTC.

CDR3 sequence reads: CASSSSPGDTQYF. The CDR3 bases are TGTGCCAGCAGCTCCTCCCCTGGGGATACGCAGTATTTT. The chain carries TRBV11-3 and TRBJ2-3; D unclear. The CDR3 consists of 13 residues. The germline gives CDR1 SGHNT, CDR2 YENEEA. V was pared by 4 bases and J by 6 bases, with 11 bases between.

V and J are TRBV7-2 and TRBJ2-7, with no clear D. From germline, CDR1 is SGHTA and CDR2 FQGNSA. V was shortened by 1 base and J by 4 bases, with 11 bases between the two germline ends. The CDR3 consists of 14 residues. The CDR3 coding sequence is TGTGCCAGCAGCTTAGACTACCGCTATTACGAGCAGTACTTC. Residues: CASSLDYRYYEQYF.

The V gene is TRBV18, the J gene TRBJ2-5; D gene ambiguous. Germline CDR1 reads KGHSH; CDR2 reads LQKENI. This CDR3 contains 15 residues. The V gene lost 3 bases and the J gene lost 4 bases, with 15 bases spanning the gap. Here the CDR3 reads CASSPVVMERETQYF. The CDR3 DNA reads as TGTGCCAGCTCACCTGTTGTGATGGAGCGAGAGACCCAGTACTTC. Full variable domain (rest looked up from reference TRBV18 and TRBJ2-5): NAGVMQNPRHLVRRRGQEARLRCSPMKGHSHVYWYRQLPEEGLKFMVYLQKENIIDESGMPKERFSAEFPKEGPSILRIQQVVRGDSAAYFCASSPVVMERETQYFGPGTRLLVL.

DNA for the CDR3: TGTGCCAGCAGCTCCTTCGGGGGGAACACTGAAGCTTTCTTT. As protein: CASSSFGGNTEAFF. The V call is TRBV7-9, the J call TRBJ1-1; a possible D gene is TRBD1 (5 bases). The V gene's germline CDR1 is SEHNR and CDR2 FQNEAQ (reference sequence). The germline V and J ends were trimmed by 4 bases and 1 base, with 10 bases remaining between them. CDR3 length: 14 residues.

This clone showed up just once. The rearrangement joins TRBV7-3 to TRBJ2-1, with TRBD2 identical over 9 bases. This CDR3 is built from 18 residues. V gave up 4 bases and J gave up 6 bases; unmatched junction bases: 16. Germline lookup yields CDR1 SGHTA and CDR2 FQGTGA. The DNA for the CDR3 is TGTGCCAGCAGCTCCCTACGCCCCTTAGCGGGAGTAAGCAATGAGCAGTTCTTC. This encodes CASSSLRPLAGVSNEQFF.

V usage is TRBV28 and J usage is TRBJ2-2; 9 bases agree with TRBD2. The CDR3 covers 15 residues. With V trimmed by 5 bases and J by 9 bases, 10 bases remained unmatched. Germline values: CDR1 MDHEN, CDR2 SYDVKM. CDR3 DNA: TGTGCCAGCAGTGAGCGACTAGCGGCACTTAGGGAGCTGTTTTTT. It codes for CASSERLAALRELFF.

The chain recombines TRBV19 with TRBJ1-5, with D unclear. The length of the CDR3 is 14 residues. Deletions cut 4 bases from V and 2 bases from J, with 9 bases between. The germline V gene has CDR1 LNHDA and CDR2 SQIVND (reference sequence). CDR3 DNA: TGTGCCAGTAGTAAACAAGGCGGCAATCAGCCCCAGCATTTT. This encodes CASSKQGGNQPQHF.

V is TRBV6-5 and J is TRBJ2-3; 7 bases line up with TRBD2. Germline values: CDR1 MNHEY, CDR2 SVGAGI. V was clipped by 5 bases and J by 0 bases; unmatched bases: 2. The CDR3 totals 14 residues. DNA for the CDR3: TGTGCCAGCAGTGCTAGCGGTAGCACAGATACGCAGTATTTT. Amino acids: CASSASGSTDTQYF.

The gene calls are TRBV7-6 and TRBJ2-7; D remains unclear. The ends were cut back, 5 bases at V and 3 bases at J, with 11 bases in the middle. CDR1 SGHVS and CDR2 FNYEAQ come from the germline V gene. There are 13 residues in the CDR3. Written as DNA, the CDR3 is TGTGCCAGCAGCGGTGGAAGTCTCTACGAGCAGTACTTC. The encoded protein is CASSGGSLYEQYF. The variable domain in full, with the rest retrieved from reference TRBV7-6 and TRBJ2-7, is GAGVSQSPRYKVTKRGQDVALRCDPISGHVSLYWYRQALGQGPEFLTYFNYEAQQDKSGLPNDRFSAERPEGSISTLTIQRTEQRDSAMYRCASSGGSLYEQYFGPGTRLTVT.

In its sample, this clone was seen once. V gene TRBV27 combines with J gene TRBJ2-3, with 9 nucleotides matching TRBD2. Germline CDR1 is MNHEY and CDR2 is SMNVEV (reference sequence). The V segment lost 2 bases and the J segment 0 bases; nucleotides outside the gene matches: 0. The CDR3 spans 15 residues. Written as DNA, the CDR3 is TGTGCCAGCAGTTTACTAGCGGGAAGCACAGATACGCAGTATTTT. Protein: CASSLLAGSTDTQYF.

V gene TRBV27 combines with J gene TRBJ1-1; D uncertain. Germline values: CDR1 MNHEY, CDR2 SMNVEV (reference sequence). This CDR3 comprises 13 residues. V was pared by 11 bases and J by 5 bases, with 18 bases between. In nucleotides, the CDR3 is TGTGCCCTAAAGAGGGAGGTGGGGACTGAAGCTTTCTTT. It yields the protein CALKREVGTEAFF.

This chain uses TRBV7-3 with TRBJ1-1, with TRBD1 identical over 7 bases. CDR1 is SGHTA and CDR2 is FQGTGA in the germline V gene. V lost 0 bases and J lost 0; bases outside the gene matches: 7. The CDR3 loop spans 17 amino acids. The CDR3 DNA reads TGTGCCAGCAGCTTAACCCCGGCAGGGGGTTTGAACACTGAAGCTTTCTTT. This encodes CASSLTPAGGLNTEAFF.

CDR3 sequence (DNA): TGTGCCAGCAGCTTAACGGCGGGAGGGACCTACGAGCAGTACTTC. Its protein is CASSLTAGGTYEQYF. The chain links TRBV7-3 to TRBJ2-7; 9 bases map to TRBD2. The germline gives CDR1 SGHTA, CDR2 FQGTGA. The CDR3 totals 15 residues. The trim removed 0 bases at V and 2 bases at J, leaving 2 bases unmatched.

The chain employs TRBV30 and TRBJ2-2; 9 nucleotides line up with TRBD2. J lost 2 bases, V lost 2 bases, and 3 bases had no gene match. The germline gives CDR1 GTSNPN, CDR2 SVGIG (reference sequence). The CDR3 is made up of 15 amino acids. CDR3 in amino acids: CAWSWGLANTGELFF. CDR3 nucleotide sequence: TGTGCCTGGAGTTGGGGACTAGCTAACACCGGGGAGCTGTTTTTT.

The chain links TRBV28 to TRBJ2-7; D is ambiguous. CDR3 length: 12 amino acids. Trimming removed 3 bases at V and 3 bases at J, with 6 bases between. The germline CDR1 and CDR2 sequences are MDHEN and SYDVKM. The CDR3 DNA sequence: TGTGCCAGCAGTTTTCCCTACTACGAGCAGTACTTC. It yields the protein CASSFPYYEQYF.